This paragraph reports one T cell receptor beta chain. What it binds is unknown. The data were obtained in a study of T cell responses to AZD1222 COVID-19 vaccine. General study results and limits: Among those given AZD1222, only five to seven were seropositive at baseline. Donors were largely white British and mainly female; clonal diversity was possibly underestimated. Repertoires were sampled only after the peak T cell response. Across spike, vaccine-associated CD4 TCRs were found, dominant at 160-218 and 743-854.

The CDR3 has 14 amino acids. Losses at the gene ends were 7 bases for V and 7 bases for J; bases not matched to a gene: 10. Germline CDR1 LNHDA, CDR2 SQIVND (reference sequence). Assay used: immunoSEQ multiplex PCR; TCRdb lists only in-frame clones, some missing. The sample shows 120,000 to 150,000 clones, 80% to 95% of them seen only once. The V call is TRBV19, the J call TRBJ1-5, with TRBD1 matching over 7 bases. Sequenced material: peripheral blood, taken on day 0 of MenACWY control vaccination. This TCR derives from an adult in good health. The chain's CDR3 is CASMETGYGQPQHF. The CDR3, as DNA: TGTGCCAGTATGGAGACAGGGTACGGGCAGCCCCAGCATTTT.